One and the same sample provided the 14 T cell receptor beta chains below, sequenced in a study of identical twins. TCRdb recomputed calls from the 5' RACE reads with MiXCR, one row per CDR3 protein. The profile shows more than 400,000 distinct CDR3 sequences, about 16% of them singletons. In addition, the sample was reused for a study of yellow fever vaccine responses in identical twins.

Sequencing was performed on CD4+ T cells sorted from blood. These receptors all stem from a woman aged 18-29 years in good health.

This clonotype was detected only a few times. J is TRBJ2-3 and V is TRBV4-1, with 10 bases aligning to TRBD2. Germline V gene sequence: CDR1 MGHRA, CDR2 YSYEKL. This CDR3 is built from 14 residues. Germline trimming cut 5 bases from V and 7 bases from J; bases unmatched to any gene: 6. The CDR3 DNA sequence: TGCGCCAGCAGCGTAACTAGCGGGATTAATACGCAGTATTTT. Translated, it gives CASSVTSGINTQYF.

This chain uses TRBV15 with TRBJ1-5, with 9 bases aligning to TRBD1. The germline gives CDR1 LNHNV, CDR2 YYDKDF (reference sequence). V lost 0 bases to trimming and J lost 3 bases; unmatched junction nucleotides: 3. This CDR3 spans 16 amino acids. The CDR3 protein is CATSRDGDRVNQPQHF. CDR3 nucleotides: TGTGCCACCAGCAGAGATGGGGACAGGGTCAATCAGCCCCAGCATTTT.

This clonotype turned up a few times. CDR3 sequence (DNA): TGTGCCAGCAGCCCCTATGCAGCGCCGAACACTGAAGCTTTCTTT. Translating it yields CASSPYAAPNTEAFF. The chain joins TRBV3-1 to TRBJ1-1; D not resolved. This CDR3 is 15 amino acids long. CDR1 and CDR2 from the germline V gene are LGHDT and YNNKEL (reference sequence). Trimming left V 4 bases short and J 1 base short, with 13 bases between. Full variable domain (rest looked up from reference TRBV3-1 and TRBJ1-1): DTAVSQTPKYLVTQMGNDKSIKCEQNLGHDTMYWYKQDSKKFLKIMFSYNNKELIINETVPNRFSPKSPDKAHLNLHINSLELGDSAVYFCASSPYAAPNTEAFFGQGTRLTVV.

This clonotype was observed at least ten times. The chain employs TRBV12-3 or TRBV12-4 and TRBJ2-2; no definite D call. This CDR3 contains 14 residues. V was pared by 8 bases and J by 1 base, with 11 bases between. The CDR3 is CASGSRRNTGELFF. In DNA, the CDR3 is TGTGCCAGCGGATCGAGGCGGAACACCGGGGAGCTGTTTTTT.

The chain is built from TRBV7-9 and TRBJ2-7; TRBD1 might be the D (5 bases). Germline V lookup: CDR1 SEHNR, CDR2 FQNEAQ (reference sequence). V lost 5 bases and J lost 6, with 14 bases in between. The CDR3 contains 13 residues. In nucleotides, the CDR3 is TGTGCCAGCAGCAGATTCGACAGTCCCGAGCAGTACTTC. Amino acid sequence: CASSRFDSPEQYF. The full variable domain, with the rest looked up from reference TRBV7-9 and TRBJ2-7, is DTGVSQNPRHKITKRGQNVTFRCDPISEHNRLYWYRQTLGQGPEFLTYFQNEAQLEKSRLLSDRFSAERPKGSFSTLEIQRTEQGDSAMYLCASSRFDSPEQYFGPGTRLTVT.

In its sample, this clonotype was seen many times. CDR3 sequence reads: CASSFGRGNQPQHF. The DNA of the CDR3 is TGTGCCAGCAGTTTCGGCCGGGGCAATCAGCCCCAGCATTTT. This sequence joins TRBV12-3 or TRBV12-4 and TRBJ1-5; D call uncertain. V lost 3 bases, J lost 2 bases, and 8 bases lay in between. The CDR3 contains 14 residues.

V is TRBV6-1 and J is TRBJ1-1, with a weak D call TRBD1 (6 bases). CDR3 size: 14 residues. Germline V CDR1 and CDR2: MNHNS, SASEGT. The germline V and J ends were trimmed by 7 bases and 2 bases, with 14 bases remaining between them. The CDR3 region has the DNA TGTGCCAGCATTCCTGGGGGCCTAAACACTGAAGCTTTCTTT. It encodes CASIPGGLNTEAFF.

The chain recombines TRBV4-2 with TRBJ2-7; 9 bases map to TRBD1. In germline, CDR1 is LGHNA, CDR2 YNFKEQ. Unmatched junction bases numbered 5, after V lost 2 bases and J lost 3 bases. The CDR3 covers 15 residues. The DNA of the CDR3 is TGTGCCAGCAGCCAACCGGGACAGGGACTCTACGAGCAGTACTTC. Protein: CASSQPGQGLYEQYF.

The V call is TRBV20-1, the J call TRBJ2-3, with 9 nucleotides matching TRBD2. Germline lookup yields CDR1 DFQATT and CDR2 SNEGSKA (reference sequence). CDR3 size: 18 residues. With V trimmed by 0 bases and J by 2 bases, 12 bases remained unmatched. The DNA for the CDR3 is TGCAGTGCTAGAGATCTGGCGAAGCGGGGGGAGAACACAGATACGCAGTATTTT. This gives the protein CSARDLAKRGENTDTQYF.

This clonotype turned up a few times. This chain uses TRBV20-1 with TRBJ1-6; D perhaps matches TRBD1 (5 bases). The V gene's germline CDR1 is DFQATT and CDR2 SNEGSKA (reference sequence). The CDR3 consists of 13 residues. V lost 6 bases and J lost 6, with 12 bases in between. The CDR3 region is CSACGTGNSPLHF. The DNA of the CDR3 is TGCAGTGCGTGTGGGACGGGTAATTCACCCCTCCACTTT.

The V and J genes are TRBV20-1 and TRBJ1-2, with D maybe TRBD1 (5 bases). The CDR3 sequence is 11 residues long. V lost 7 bases, J lost 8 bases, and 14 bases lay in between. The germline V gene has CDR1 DFQATT and CDR2 SNEGSKA (reference sequence). The CDR3 region is CSGGGASGYTF. CDR3 coding DNA: TGCAGTGGGGGAGGGGCTTCCGGCTACACCTTC.

The CDR3 reads CASSRTSGENEQFF. The CDR3 bases are TGTGCCAGCAGTAGGACTAGCGGGGAAAATGAGCAGTTCTTC. The chain carries TRBV7-9 and TRBJ2-1; 12 bases agree with TRBD2. The CDR3 length is 14 residues. V was pared by 6 bases and J by 7 bases, with 4 bases of the junction left unmatched. Germline CDR1 is SEHNR and CDR2 is FQNEAQ (reference sequence).

This clonotype was counted only a few times. V and J are TRBV7-9 and TRBJ1-4, with a possible D match to TRBD1 (5 bases). The V and J ends lost 2 bases and 10 bases respectively, with 17 bases between them. The germline V gene encodes CDR1 SEHNR and CDR2 FQNEAQ (reference sequence). The CDR3 covers 15 residues. CDR3 loop: CASSLRGTSTGKLFF. In DNA form, the CDR3 reads TGTGCCAGCAGCTTACGAGGGACCTCTACGGGAAAACTGTTTTTT.

The chain couples TRBV10-1 to TRBJ2-7, with 7 bases fitting TRBD1. CDR1 and CDR2 from the germline V gene are WNHNN and SYGVQD (reference sequence). The V and J ends lost 8 bases and 5 bases, in that order; junction bases with no gene match: 9. The CDR3 sequence is 13 residues long. DNA of the CDR3: TGCGCCAGCGCCCAGACAGGGTGCCACGAGCAGTACGTC. Translating it yields CASAQTGCHEQYV.